This T cell receptor (beta chain) was identified during a study of blood T cell repertoires in COVID-19. Overall study: Samples taken during acute and convalescent COVID-19 were collected in the United States, Italy and Spain. T cells, B-cell-depleted T cells, or PBMCs provided the cDNA or gDNA that served as material.

The J segment lost 3 bases and the V segment lost 3 bases, leaving 6 bases of the junction unmatched. CDR3 length equals 15 residues. In germline, CDR1 is SGHRS, CDR2 YFSETQ. Per the study methods: How many nucleated cells were present was estimated from reference gene primer amplification. This table comes from immunoSEQ multiplex PCR, and its TCRdb copy is limited to in-frame clones, with some not included. V, J and clone size reflect that table, while D and trimming were determined from the DNA. The sample consists of 55,000 to 65,000 clones, about 90% of them appearing once. The V and J genes are TRBV5-1 and TRBJ2-3, with 8 bases identical to TRBD2. The sample was peripheral blood. The sequence derives from a man in his 60s with acute or convalescent COVID-19. The CDR3 bases are TGCGCCAGCAGCTCGTTGGCGGGAGGAACAGATACGCAGTATTTT. This gives the protein CASSSLAGGTDTQYF.